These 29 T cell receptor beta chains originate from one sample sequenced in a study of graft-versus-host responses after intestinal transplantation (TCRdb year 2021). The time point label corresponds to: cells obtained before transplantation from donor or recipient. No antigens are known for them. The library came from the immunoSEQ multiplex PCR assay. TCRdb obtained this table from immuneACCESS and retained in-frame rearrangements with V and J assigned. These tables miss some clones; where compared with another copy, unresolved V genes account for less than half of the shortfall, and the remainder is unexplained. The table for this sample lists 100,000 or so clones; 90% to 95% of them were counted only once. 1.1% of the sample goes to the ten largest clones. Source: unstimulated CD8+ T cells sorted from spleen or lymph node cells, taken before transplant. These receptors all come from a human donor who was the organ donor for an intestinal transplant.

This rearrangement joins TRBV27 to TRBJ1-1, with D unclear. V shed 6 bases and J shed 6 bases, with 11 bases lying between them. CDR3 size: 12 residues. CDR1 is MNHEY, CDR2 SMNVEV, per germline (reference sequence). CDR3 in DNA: TGTGCCAGCAGGGGAGAGAGCCCTGAAGCTTTCTTT. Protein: CASRGESPEAFF.

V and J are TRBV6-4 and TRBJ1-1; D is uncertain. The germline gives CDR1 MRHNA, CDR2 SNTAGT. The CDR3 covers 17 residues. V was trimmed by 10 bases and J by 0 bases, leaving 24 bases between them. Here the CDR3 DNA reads TGTGCCACCGACGCCAAAGCCGAAGGAGGCGTGAACACTGAAGCTTTCTTT. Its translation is CATDAKAEGGVNTEAFF.

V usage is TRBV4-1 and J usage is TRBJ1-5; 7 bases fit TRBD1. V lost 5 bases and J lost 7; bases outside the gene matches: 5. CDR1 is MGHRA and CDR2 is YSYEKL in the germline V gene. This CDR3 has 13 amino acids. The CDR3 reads CASSSPGGQPQHF. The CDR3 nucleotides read TGCGCCAGCAGCTCACCAGGGGGGCAGCCCCAGCATTTT.

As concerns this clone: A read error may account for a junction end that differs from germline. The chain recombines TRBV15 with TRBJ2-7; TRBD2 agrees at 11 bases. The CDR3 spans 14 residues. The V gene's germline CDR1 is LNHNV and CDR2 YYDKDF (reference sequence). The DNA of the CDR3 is TGTGCCTCCAGCGCTAGCGGGAGGTCCTACGAGCAGTACTTC. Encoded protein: CASSASGRSYEQYF.

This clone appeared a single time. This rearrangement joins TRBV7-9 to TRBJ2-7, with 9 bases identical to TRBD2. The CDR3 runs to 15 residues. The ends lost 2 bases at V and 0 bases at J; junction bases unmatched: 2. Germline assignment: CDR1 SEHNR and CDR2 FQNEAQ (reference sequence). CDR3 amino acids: CASSLLAGFSYEQYF. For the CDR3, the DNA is TGTGCCAGCAGCTTACTAGCGGGGTTCTCCTACGAGCAGTACTTC. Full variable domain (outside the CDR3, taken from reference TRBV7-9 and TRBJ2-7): DTGVSQNPRHKITKRGQNVTFRCDPISEHNRLYWYRQTLGQGPEFLTYFQNEAQLEKSRLLSDRFSAERPKGSFSTLEIQRTEQGDSAMYLCASSLLAGFSYEQYFGPGTRLTVT.

As DNA, the CDR3 is TGCAGCGTTGTGGGAGACCCCCGGGGGTATGGCTACACCTTC. Translation: CSVVGDPRGYGYTF. The rearrangement links TRBV29-1 to TRBJ1-2; D possibly corresponds to TRBD1 (5 bases). The germline V and J ends were trimmed by 4 bases and 5 bases, with 17 bases remaining between them. The CDR3 length is 14 residues. Germline-derived CDR1 and CDR2 are SQVTM and ANQGSEA.

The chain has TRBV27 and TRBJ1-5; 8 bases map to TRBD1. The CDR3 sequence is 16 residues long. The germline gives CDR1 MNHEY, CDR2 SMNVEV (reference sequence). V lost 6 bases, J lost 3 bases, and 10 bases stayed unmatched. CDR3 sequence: CASRGGPGQVNQPQHF. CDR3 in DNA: TGTGCCAGCAGGGGAGGGCCGGGACAGGTCAATCAGCCCCAGCATTTT.

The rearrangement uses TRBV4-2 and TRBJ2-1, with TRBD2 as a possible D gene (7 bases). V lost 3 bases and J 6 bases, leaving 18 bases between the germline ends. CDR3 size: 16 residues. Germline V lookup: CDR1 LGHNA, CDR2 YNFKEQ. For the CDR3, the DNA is TGTGCCAGCAGCCAGGTGGAACGGGGGGCTGGCAATGAGCAGTTCTTC. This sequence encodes CASSQVERGAGNEQFF.

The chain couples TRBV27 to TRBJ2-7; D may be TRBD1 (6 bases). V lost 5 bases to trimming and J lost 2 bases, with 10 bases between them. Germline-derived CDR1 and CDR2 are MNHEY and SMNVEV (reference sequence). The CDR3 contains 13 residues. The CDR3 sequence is CASSQDSPYEQYF. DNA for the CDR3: TGTGCCAGCAGTCAGGACAGCCCCTACGAGCAGTACTTC.

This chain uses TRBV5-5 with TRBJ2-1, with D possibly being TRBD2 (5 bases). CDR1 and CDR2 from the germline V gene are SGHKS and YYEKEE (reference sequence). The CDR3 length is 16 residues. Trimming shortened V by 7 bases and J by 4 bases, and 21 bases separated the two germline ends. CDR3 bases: TGTGCCAGCGAGGATTCCCCTCCTGGCGGGTACAATGAGCAGTTCTTC. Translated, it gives CASEDSPPGGYNEQFF.

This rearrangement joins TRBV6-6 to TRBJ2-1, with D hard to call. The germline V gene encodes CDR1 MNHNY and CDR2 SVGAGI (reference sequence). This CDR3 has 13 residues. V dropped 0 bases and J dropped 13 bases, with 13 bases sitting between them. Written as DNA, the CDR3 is TGTGCCAGCAGTTACTCGATCGTAGATTCACAGTTCTTC. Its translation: CASSYSIVDSQFF.

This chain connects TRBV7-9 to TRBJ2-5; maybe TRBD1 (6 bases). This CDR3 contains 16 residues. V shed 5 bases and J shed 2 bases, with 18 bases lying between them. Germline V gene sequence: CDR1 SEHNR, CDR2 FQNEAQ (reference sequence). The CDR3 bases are TGTGCCAGCAGCCAAAACCCCGGGACAAGACAAGAGACCCAGTACTTC. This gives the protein CASSQNPGTRQETQYF.

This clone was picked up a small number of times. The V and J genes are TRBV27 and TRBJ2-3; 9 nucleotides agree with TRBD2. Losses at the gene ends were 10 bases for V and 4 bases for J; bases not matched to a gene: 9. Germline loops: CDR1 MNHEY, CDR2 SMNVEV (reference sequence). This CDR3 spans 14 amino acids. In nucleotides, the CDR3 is TGTGCCACCAGGCGGGAGGGCCTGGCAGATACGCAGTATTTT. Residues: CATRREGLADTQYF.

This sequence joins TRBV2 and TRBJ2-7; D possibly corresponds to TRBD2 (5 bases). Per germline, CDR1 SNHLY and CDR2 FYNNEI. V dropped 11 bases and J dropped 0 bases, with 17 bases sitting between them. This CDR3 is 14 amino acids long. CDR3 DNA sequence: TGTGCCGGCCAGCGGTCCTTTAGCTCCTACGAGCAGTACTTC. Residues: CAGQRSFSSYEQYF.

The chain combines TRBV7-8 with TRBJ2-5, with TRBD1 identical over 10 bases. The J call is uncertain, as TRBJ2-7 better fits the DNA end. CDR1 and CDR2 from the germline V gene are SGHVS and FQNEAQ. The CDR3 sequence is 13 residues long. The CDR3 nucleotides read TGTGCCAGCAGCTTCGGGACAGGGGTCGAGCAGTACTTC. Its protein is CASSFGTGVEQYF.

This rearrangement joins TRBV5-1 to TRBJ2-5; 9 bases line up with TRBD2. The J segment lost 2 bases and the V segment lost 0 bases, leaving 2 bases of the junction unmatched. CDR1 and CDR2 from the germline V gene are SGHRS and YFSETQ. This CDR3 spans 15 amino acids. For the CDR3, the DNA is TGCGCCAGCAGCTTGGGCCTAGCGGGGCAAGAGACCCAGTACTTC. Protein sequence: CASSLGLAGQETQYF.

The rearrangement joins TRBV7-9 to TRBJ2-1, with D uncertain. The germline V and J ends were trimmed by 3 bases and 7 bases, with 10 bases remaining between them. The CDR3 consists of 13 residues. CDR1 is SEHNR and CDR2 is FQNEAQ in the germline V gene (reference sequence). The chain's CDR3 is CASSFPHTNEQFF. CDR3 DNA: TGTGCCAGCAGCTTCCCCCACACAAATGAGCAGTTCTTC.

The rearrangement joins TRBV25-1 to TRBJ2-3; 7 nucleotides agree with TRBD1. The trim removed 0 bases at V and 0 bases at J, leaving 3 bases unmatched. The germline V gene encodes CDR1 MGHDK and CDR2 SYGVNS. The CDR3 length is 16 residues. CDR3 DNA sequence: TGTGCCAGCAGTGAATATCCAGGGGGAAGCACAGATACGCAGTATTTT. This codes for CASSEYPGGSTDTQYF.

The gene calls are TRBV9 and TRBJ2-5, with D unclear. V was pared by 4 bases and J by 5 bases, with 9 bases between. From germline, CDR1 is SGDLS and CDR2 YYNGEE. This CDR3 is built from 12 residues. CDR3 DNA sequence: TGTGCCAGCAGCTCGCCCGGGGAGACCCAGTACTTC. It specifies CASSSPGETQYF.

The DNA of the CDR3 is TGTGCCACCAGCCTGACAGGGGACACCAACGTCCTGACTTTC. Its protein is CATSLTGDTNVLTF. The chain is built from TRBV15 and TRBJ2-6, with 8 bases aligning to TRBD1. Germline CDR1 LNHNV, CDR2 YYDKDF (reference sequence). The CDR3 consists of 14 residues. The V segment lost 5 bases and the J segment 8 bases; nucleotides outside the gene matches: 5.

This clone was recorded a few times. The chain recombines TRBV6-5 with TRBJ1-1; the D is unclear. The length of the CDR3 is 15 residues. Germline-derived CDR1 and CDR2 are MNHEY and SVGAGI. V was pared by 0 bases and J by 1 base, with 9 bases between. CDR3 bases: TGTGCCAGCAGTTACTCGATAGCGGAGAACACTGAAGCTTTCTTT. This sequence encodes CASSYSIAENTEAFF.

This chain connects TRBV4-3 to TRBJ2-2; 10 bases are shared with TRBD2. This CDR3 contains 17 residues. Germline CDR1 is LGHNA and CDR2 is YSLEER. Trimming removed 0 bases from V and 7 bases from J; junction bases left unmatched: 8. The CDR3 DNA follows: TGCGCCAGCAGCCAAGATCGTGCGCGACTAGCGGGCGGGGAGCTGTTTTTT. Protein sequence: CASSQDRARLAGGELFF.

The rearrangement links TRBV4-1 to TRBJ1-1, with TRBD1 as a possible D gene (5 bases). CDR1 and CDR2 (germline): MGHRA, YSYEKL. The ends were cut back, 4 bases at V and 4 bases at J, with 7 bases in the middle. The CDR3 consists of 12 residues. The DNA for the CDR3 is TGCGCCAGCAGCCTTCAGGGCACTGAAGCTTTCTTT. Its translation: CASSLQGTEAFF.

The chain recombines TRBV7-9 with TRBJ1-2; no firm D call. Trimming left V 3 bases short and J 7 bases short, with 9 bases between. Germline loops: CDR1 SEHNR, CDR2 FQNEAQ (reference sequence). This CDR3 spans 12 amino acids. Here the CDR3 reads CASSFGESGYTF. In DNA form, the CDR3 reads TGTGCCAGCAGCTTCGGGGAAAGTGGCTACACCTTC.

Here the CDR3 reads CASSKDRVSEQYF. CDR3 DNA: TGTGCCAGTAGTAAGGACAGGGTATCCGAGCAGTACTTC. This chain links TRBV19 with TRBJ2-7, with TRBD1 identical over 8 bases. CDR1 LNHDA and CDR2 SQIVND come from the germline V gene (reference sequence). Trimming removed 4 bases from V and 6 bases from J; junction bases left unmatched: 5. CDR3 size: 13 residues. Full variable domain (missing parts from reference TRBV19 and TRBJ2-7): DGGITQSPKYLFRKEGQNVTLSCEQNLNHDAMYWYRQDPGQGLRLIYYSQIVNDFQKGDIAEGYSVSREKKESFPLTVTSAQKNPTAFYLCASSKDRVSEQYFGPGTRLTVT.

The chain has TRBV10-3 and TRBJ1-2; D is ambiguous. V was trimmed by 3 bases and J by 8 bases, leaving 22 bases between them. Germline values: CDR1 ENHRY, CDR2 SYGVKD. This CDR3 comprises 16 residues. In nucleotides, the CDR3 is TGTGCCATCAGTGATCCTACCGAGGAGGGCCCGGAGGGCTACACCTTC. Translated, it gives CAISDPTEEGPEGYTF.

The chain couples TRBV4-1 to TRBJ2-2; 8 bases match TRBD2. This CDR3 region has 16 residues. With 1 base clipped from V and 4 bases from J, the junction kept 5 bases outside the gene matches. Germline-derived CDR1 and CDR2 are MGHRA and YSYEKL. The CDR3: CASSQGPGGGTGELFF. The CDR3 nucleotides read TGCGCCAGCAGCCAAGGGCCGGGGGGGGGCACCGGGGAGCTGTTTTTT.

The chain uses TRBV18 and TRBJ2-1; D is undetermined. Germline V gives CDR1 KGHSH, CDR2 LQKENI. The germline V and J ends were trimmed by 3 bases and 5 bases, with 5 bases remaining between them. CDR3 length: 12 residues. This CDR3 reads CASSPSDNEQFF. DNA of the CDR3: TGTGCCAGCTCACCCTCGGACAATGAGCAGTTCTTC.

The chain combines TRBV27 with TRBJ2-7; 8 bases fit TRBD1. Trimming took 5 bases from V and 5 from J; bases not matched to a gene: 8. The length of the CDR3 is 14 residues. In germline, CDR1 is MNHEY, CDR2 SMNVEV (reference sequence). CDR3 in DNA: TGTGCCAGCAGTCCAGACAGGGGTGTCCACGAGCAGTACTTC. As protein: CASSPDRGVHEQYF.